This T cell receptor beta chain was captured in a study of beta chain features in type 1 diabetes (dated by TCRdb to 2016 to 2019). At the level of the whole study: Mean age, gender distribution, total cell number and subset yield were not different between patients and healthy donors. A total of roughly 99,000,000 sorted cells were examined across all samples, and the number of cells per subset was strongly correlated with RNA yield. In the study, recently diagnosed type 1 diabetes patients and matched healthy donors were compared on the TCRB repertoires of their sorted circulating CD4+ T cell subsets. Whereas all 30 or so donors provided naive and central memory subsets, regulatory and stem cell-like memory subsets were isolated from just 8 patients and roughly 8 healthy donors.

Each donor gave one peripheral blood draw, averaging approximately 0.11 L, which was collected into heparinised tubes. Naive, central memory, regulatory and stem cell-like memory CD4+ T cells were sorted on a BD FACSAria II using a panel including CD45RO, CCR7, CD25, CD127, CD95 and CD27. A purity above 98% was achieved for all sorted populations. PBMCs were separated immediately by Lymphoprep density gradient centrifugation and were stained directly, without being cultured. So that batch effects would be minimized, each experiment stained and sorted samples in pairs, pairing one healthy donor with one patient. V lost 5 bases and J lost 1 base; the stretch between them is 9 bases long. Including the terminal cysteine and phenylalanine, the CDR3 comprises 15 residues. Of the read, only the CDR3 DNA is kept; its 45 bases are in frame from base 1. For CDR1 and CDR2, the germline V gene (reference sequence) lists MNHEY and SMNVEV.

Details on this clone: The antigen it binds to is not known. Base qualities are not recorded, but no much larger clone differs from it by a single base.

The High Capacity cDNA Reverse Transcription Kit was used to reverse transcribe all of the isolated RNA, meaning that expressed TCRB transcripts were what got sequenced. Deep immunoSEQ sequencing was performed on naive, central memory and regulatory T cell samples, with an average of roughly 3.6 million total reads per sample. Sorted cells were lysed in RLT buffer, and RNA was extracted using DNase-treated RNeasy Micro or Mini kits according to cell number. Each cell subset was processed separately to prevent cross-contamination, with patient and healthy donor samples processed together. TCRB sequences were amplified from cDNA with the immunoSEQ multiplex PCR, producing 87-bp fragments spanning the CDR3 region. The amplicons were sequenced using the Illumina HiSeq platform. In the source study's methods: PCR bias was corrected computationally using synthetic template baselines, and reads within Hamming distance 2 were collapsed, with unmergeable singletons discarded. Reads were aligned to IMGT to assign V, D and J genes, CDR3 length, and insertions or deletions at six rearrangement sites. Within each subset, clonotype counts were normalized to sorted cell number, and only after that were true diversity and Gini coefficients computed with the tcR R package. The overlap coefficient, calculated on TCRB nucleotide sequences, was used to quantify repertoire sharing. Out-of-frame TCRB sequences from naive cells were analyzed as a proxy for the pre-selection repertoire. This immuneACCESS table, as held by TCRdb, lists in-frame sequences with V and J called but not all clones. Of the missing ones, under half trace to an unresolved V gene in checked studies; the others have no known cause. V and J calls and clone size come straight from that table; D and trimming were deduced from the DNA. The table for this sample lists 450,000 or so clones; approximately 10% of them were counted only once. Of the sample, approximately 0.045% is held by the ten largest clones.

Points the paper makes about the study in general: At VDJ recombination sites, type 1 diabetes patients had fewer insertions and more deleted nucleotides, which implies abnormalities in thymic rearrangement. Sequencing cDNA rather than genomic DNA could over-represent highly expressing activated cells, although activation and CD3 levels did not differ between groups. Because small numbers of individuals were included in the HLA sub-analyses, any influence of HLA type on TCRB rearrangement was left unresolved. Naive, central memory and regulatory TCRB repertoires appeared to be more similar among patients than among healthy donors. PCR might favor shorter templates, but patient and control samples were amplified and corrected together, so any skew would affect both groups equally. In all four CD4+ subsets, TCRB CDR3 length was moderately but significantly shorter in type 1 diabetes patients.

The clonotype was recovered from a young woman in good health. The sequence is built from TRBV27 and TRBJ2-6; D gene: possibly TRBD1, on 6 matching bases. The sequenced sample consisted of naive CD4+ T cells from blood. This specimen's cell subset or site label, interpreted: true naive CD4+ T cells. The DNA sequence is TGTGCCAGCAGTGCTACAGGGTCTGGGGCCAACGTCCTGACTTTC. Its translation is CASSATGSGANVLTF.